This T cell receptor beta chain came from a study of identical twins. The CDR3 sequence is 15 residues long. Germline CDR1 MNHEY, CDR2 SVGEGT. V dropped 5 bases and J dropped 6; count of bases not matched to a gene: 10. This clonotype has a handful of counts. MiXCR was run by TCRdb on the 5' RACE reads, yielding one entry per CDR3 protein. There are fewer than 500,000 distinct CDR3 sequences in the sample; 20% to 25% occur only once, and over 2.5% lies in the top ten. These same data were also listed under a study on T cells expressing NK-cell markers.

The J gene is TRBJ2-5, the V gene TRBV6-2 or TRBV6-3; TRBD2 matches at 9 bases. The TCR comes from a young woman in good health. The sequenced sample consisted of CD4+ T cells sorted from blood. CDR3 in DNA: TGTGCCAGCAGTACCCTAGCGGGATTGAAAAAGACCCAGTACTTC. Protein: CASSTLAGLKKTQYF.